The clone carrying this TCR beta chain turned up a few times. The antigen remains undetermined. These data are taken from a study of T cells in localized non-small cell lung cancer. Study-wide points: Adjacent lung exhibited a median of about 50 among the 100 most abundant tumor clones. Uninvolved adjacent lung showed the highest T cell clonality, exceeding tumor. Prolonged overall survival went with higher T cell density in the blood.

The V and J ends lost 4 bases and 6 bases, in that order; junction bases with no gene match: 3. CDR3 size: 14 residues. The germline V gene encodes CDR1 SGHVS and CDR2 FNYEAQ. Assay used: immunoSEQ multiplex PCR; TCRdb lists only in-frame clones, some missing. The table records tens of thousands of clones, about four fifths of them present only once. This clonotype originated in a man between 40 and 69 years old with stage I lung adenocarcinoma. The chain couples TRBV7-6 to TRBJ2-1; 10 nucleotides agree with TRBD1. Sequenced here: peripheral blood, sampled before any cancer treatment. The CDR3: CASSSRTGGNEQFF. The CDR3, as DNA: TGTGCCAGCAGCTCCCGGACAGGGGGCAATGAGCAGTTCTTC. The variable domain in full, completed from reference TRBV7-6 and TRBJ2-1, reads GAGVSQSPRYKVTKRGQDVALRCDPISGHVSLYWYRQALGQGPEFLTYFNYEAQQDKSGLPNDRFSAERPEGSISTLTIQRTEQRDSAMYRCASSSRTGGNEQFFGPGTRLTVL.